This TCR beta chain was retrieved from a study of regulatory T cells in long-lasting Graves disease. Time point given: newly diagnosed GD, antithyroid drugs for less than 3 months. Isolated PBMC RNA provided the starting material for the TCR library. This CDR3 has 17 amino acids. Germline CDR1 reads MNHEY; CDR2 reads SVGAGI. J was trimmed by 2 bases and V by 0 bases; bases with no gene match: 10. In this sample, this clonotype turned up many times. According to the study, TCR beta libraries were built with iRepertoire HTBI primers and CDR3-region Arm-PCR. TCRdb reprocessed the multiplex PCR reads with MiXCR, giving one entry per CDR3 protein. Here the sample spans approximately 350,000 distinct CDR3 sequences, around 15% being singletons. The data were also submitted as part of a second study, on T cells in Graves' hyperthyroidism and ophthalmopathy. As reported in that work: Patients aged 18 to 65 had newly diagnosed hyperthyroidism lasting under 2 months.

V usage is TRBV6-5 and J usage is TRBJ2-7, with 7 bases aligning to TRBD1. This receptor was identified in a woman under 30 with Graves disease. This sample comprised peripheral blood mononuclear cells (PBMCs), obtained at new diagnosis, from a patient treated with antithyroid drugs. The chain's CDR3 is CASSYSGSAGGTYEQYF. The CDR3 region has the DNA TGTGCCAGCAGTTACTCGGGGTCGGCAGGGGGTACCTACGAGCAGTACTTC.